The 16 T cell receptor beta chains presented below share a single source sample, sequenced in a study of identical twins. TCRdb fed the 5' RACE reads into MiXCR, producing one record per CDR3 protein. The sample lists roughly 230,000 distinct CDR3 sequences, approximately 8.6% occurring once. This sample also appeared in a second study, on yellow fever vaccine responses in identical twins.

Sequences were obtained from CD8+ T cells sorted from blood. These TCRs come from a woman under 30 in good health.

This clonotype was seen only a few times. The chain joins TRBV27 to TRBJ2-1; 9 bases are shared with TRBD1. Per the germline V gene, CDR1 is MNHEY and CDR2 is SMNVEV (reference sequence). The CDR3 extends over 15 amino acids. After removal of 6 bases from V and 4 bases from J, the junction contained 7 bases not matched to a gene. CDR3 residues: CASSFGTGIYNEQFF. CDR3 sequence (DNA): TGTGCCAGCAGCTTCGGGACAGGGATATACAATGAGCAGTTCTTC.

The chain combines TRBV4-2 with TRBJ2-3, with D possibly being TRBD2 (6 bases). V lost 4 bases and J lost 2, with 16 bases in between. CDR1 and CDR2 (germline): LGHNA, YNFKEQ. The CDR3 spans 16 residues. The CDR3 nucleotides read TGTGCCAGCAGCCTTGAGGGGCGGGGCGCCACAGATACGCAGTATTTT. It is translated as CASSLEGRGATDTQYF.

The table lists this clonotype with many counts. This chain links TRBV27 with TRBJ2-7, with 12 bases aligning to TRBD2. The J segment lost 0 bases and the V segment lost 5 bases, leaving 2 bases of the junction unmatched. The CDR3 sequence is 15 residues long. Germline lookup yields CDR1 MNHEY and CDR2 SMNVEV (reference sequence). CDR3 nucleotides: TGTGCCAGCAGTACGACTAGCGGGGGCTCCTACGAGCAGTACTTC. Protein: CASSTTSGGSYEQYF.

This rearrangement joins TRBV5-8 to TRBJ2-3; 7 positions agree with TRBD2. CDR3 length equals 16 residues. J was trimmed by 0 bases and V by 3 bases; bases with no gene match: 7. Germline values: CDR1 SGHTS, CDR2 YDEGEE. DNA for the CDR3: TGTGCCAGCAGCTCTCTAGCGGTCGCTAGCACAGATACGCAGTATTTT. It specifies CASSSLAVASTDTQYF.

V and J are TRBV12-3 or TRBV12-4 and TRBJ1-1, with TRBD1 identical over 7 bases. CDR3 length: 13 amino acids. V gave up 9 bases and J gave up 1 base; unmatched junction bases: 5. Here the CDR3 reads CASRQGRNTEAFF. The CDR3 DNA sequence: TGTGCCAGTCGACAGGGAAGGAACACTGAAGCTTTCTTT.

Only a few counts were recorded for this clonotype. The CDR3 nucleotides read TGTGCCAGCAGCTCACACCTAGCGGGAGTTTACAATGAGCAGTTCTTC. This encodes CASSSHLAGVYNEQFF. The rearrangement links TRBV11-2 to TRBJ2-1; 10 bases are shared with TRBD2. V was pared by 4 bases and J by 4 bases, with 7 bases of the junction left unmatched. The germline gives CDR1 SGHAT, CDR2 FQNNGV. This CDR3 has 16 amino acids.

This clonotype was observed at least ten times. The J gene is TRBJ2-1, the V gene TRBV7-9, with TRBD2 matching over 8 bases. After removal of 7 bases from V and 0 bases from J, the junction contained 5 bases not matched to a gene. The CDR3 length is 15 residues. Germline assignment: CDR1 SEHNR and CDR2 FQNEAQ (reference sequence). CDR3 region: CASTSGGVSYNEQFF. Here the CDR3 DNA reads TGTGCCAGCACCTCCGGGGGGGTCTCCTACAATGAGCAGTTCTTC.

In its sample, this clonotype was seen many times. This chain links TRBV15 with TRBJ2-5, with a possible D match to TRBD1 (6 bases). Trimming took off 4 bases at V and 5 bases at J, with 17 bases between the two ends. This CDR3 region has 15 residues. CDR1 LNHNV and CDR2 YYDKDF come from the germline V gene (reference sequence). The CDR3 is CATSNVQGLVETQYF. Written as DNA, the CDR3 is TGTGCCACCAGCAACGTTCAGGGGCTTGTGGAGACCCAGTACTTC.

At least ten counts were recorded for this clonotype. The chain is built from TRBV29-1 and TRBJ1-1; D call uncertain. The CDR3 runs 14 residues. The V and J ends lost 4 bases and 1 base respectively, with 13 bases between them. CDR1 SQVTM and CDR2 ANQGSEA come from the germline V gene. CDR3 sequence reads: CSVVGMVENTEAFF. The CDR3 bases are TGCAGCGTTGTGGGGATGGTGGAGAACACTGAAGCTTTCTTT.

There are many counts of this clonotype. The chain links TRBV7-9 to TRBJ2-5; weak D call: TRBD2 (5 bases). V was pared by 1 base and J by 4 bases, with 7 bases between. Germline lookup yields CDR1 SEHNR and CDR2 FQNEAQ (reference sequence). The CDR3 spans 13 residues. The CDR3 region is CASSLVGGETQYF. In DNA form, the CDR3 reads TGTGCCAGCAGCTTAGTTGGAGGAGAGACCCAGTACTTC.

This clonotype came up a few times. The chain couples TRBV20-1 to TRBJ2-5; either TRBD1 or TRBD2 may supply D (6 bases each). V was cut by 5 bases and J by 5 bases, with 21 bases left in between. In germline, CDR1 is DFQATT, CDR2 SNEGSKA (reference sequence). The CDR3 extends over 15 amino acids. CDR3 protein: CSAQRGDLSVETQYF. The CDR3 coding sequence is TGCAGTGCTCAGAGGGGGGACTTATCGGTTGAGACCCAGTACTTC.

Ten or more counts support this clonotype. The chain carries TRBV12-3 or TRBV12-4 and TRBJ2-1, with D hard to call. This CDR3 region has 14 residues. Trimming cost V 6 bases and J 2 bases, with 11 bases left between them. The CDR3 bases are TGTGCCAGCAGCCGCTATATCCCCTACAATGAGCAGTTCTTC. Protein sequence: CASSRYIPYNEQFF.

This clonotype was found a few times. The chain recombines TRBV7-8 with TRBJ2-3, with a possible D match to TRBD2 (5 bases). CDR1 and CDR2 from the germline V gene are SGHVS and FQNEAQ. Trimming left V 5 bases short and J 4 bases short, with 13 bases between. This CDR3 is 14 amino acids long. The CDR3 sequence is CASSPGFPPDTQYF. The CDR3 region has the DNA TGTGCCAGCAGCCCGGGGTTTCCCCCAGATACGCAGTATTTT.

This clonotype was seen only a few times. The rearrangement links TRBV3-1 to TRBJ2-3; perhaps D is TRBD1 or TRBD2 (5 bases each). The germline V and J ends were trimmed by 0 bases and 4 bases, with 17 bases remaining between them. The CDR3 contains 17 residues. Germline V gene sequence: CDR1 LGHDT, CDR2 YNNKEL (reference sequence). In nucleotides, the CDR3 is TGTGCCAGCAGCCAAGAAGGTGTGGAATGGGACGCAGATACGCAGTATTTT. It specifies CASSQEGVEWDADTQYF.

V and J are TRBV20-1 and TRBJ2-5, with D perhaps TRBD1 (8 bases). Germline V gene lookup returns CDR1 DFQATT and CDR2 SNEGSKA (reference sequence). The CDR3 has 22 amino acids. V lost 1 base and J lost 5, with 38 bases in between. This chain's CDR3 is CSARATDREVSVFAGVGETQYF. The CDR3 nucleotides are TGCAGTGCTAGAGCTACGGACAGGGAAGTGTCTGTGTTTGCGGGAGTCGGGGAGACCCAGTACTTC.

The chain combines TRBV30 with TRBJ2-7; D is possibly TRBD1 or TRBD2 (5 bases each). Trimming shortened V by 7 bases and J by 0 bases, and 10 bases separated the two germline ends. Germline V lookup: CDR1 GTSNPN, CDR2 SVGIG (reference sequence). The CDR3 has 12 residues. CDR3 bases: TGTGCCTCCACTGGGACCTCCTACGAGCAGTACTTC. This sequence encodes CASTGTSYEQYF.